This entry is about one T cell receptor (beta chain). This sample stems from a study of blood T cell repertoires in COVID-19. Overall study: Both acute and convalescent COVID-19 samples were obtained from the United States, Italy and Spain. PBMCs, B-cell-depleted T cells, or T cells provided the cDNA or gDNA that made up the material.

Per the authors' pipeline: Amplification from reference gene primers served as the basis for estimated nucleated cell counts. The data were produced by immunoSEQ multiplex PCR, yet TCRdb's version contains in-frame clones alone and is incomplete. V and J calls and clone size are given by that table; D and trimming were obtained from the DNA. The table shows about 76,000 clones, with approximately 83% occurring only once. The CDR3 sequence is 16 residues long. Germline V gives CDR1 SGHTA, CDR2 FQGNSA. J lost 2 bases, V lost 3 bases, and 6 bases had no gene match. This TCR was recovered from a man older than 75 with acute or convalescent COVID-19. The genes are TRBV7-2 and TRBJ2-2; 7 bases are shared with TRBD1. Material: peripheral blood. The CDR3 reads CASSLNNRGNTGELFF. The CDR3 DNA reads as TGTGCCAGCAGCTTGAACAACAGGGGAAACACCGGGGAGCTGTTTTTT.